The T cell receptor (beta chain) under discussion was sequenced for a study of beta chain features in type 1 diabetes. Study observations and caveats: Reduced insertions and increased deletions marked VDJ junctions in type 1 diabetes patients. Among patients with Type 1 diabetes, TCRB CDR3s were moderately but significantly shorter in every one of the four CD4+ subsets.

J gave up 3 bases and V 6 bases, and 7 bases lay outside the gene matches. This CDR3 comprises 15 residues. Germline V gives CDR1 KGHSH, CDR2 LQKENI. Only a few counts were recorded for this clone. Its specificity is not known. The entirety of the isolated RNA underwent reverse transcription, so expressed TCRB transcripts were sequenced. Method: immunoSEQ multiplex PCR; TCRdb's copy keeps in-frame clones and lacks some. Altogether 620,000 or so clones are present, 15% being singletons, with the ten largest covering about 0.097%. The authors obtained over 98% purity in all sorted populations. This sequence joins TRBV18 and TRBJ2-3; 9 bases match TRBD2. The sample comprised naive CD4+ T cells from blood. This TCR was recovered from a young man in good health. The CDR3 bases are TGTGCCAGCTCCCATAGCGGGGGACGAACAGATACGCAGTATTTT. Translating gives CASSHSGGRTDTQYF.